The present entry profiles one T cell receptor (beta chain) with its context. The target of this receptor is not known. No per-base quality is available; no much larger clone lies one base away. TCRbeta CDR3 regions were amplified from genomic DNA using the immunoSEQ Assay, a bias-controlled multiplex PCR. Regarding the original processing steps: Within the assay, amplification of reference gene primers was used to estimate how many nucleated cells each sample contained. To quantify the absolute abundance of each unique TCRbeta CDR3 rearrangement, sequence reads were collapsed and filtered. For each sample, productive Simpson clonality was calculated as the square root of Simpson's diversity index across productive rearrangements. Entries here come from immuneACCESS through TCRdb and include only in-frame sequences with V and J called. Some clones fail to appear in such tables; in the studies checked, an unresolved V gene covers under half of the shortfall, and the cause of the remainder is unknown. The V and J calls and clone size come from that table; D and trimming were worked out from the DNA. This sample comprises some 160,000 clones, 85% to 90% of them detected only once. 6.6% of the sample goes to the ten largest clones.

V ends up 6 bases short and J 5 bases short, with an unmatched junction base count of 3. The germline V gene (reference sequence) specifies MNHEY as CDR1 and SMNVEV as CDR2. The cysteine opens and the phenylalanine closes a CDR3 of 12 amino acids. Only the CDR3 part of the read is kept: 36 bases, read in frame from the first base. In the prospective study, participants were roughly 18 to 95 years old, resided in 25 or so geographic areas of the United States, and were enrolled through a virtual design. In the prospective study, cohorts were assigned on the basis of participant-reported clinical history obtained from a screening survey and a study questionnaire. Recovered participants in ImmuneRACE Cohort 3 were defined as having two consecutive negative NP/OP PCR tests, clearance from a healthcare professional, or resolution of symptoms. In the prospective study, whole blood, serum and a nasopharyngeal or oropharyngeal swab were collected from each participant by mobile phlebotomists. Prospective study participants could optionally give additional blood draws and questionnaires over an approximately two-month period. Prospective study blood samples were shipped either frozen or at room temperature before DNA extraction.

This record comes from a study of blood T cell repertoires in COVID-19 (dated by TCRdb to 2018 to 2021). Study-level background: Samples from collaborators originated in the United States, Italy and Spain and spanned both the acute and convalescent phases of COVID-19. A de-identified subject ID, COVID-19 status, age in years and sex were almost always included in the sample metadata. The dataset comprised deeply sampled blood TCRbeta repertoires from subjects exposed to, actively infected with, or recovered from COVID-19. Where HLA class I and class II types were available, the types were taken from metadata supplied by the sample provider, not from assay-based typing. Samples came from the ongoing ImmuneRACE study (first 160 participants) plus 1,254 subjects from 6 global collaborators. The material from the prospective study consisted of cDNA or gDNA derived from T cells, B-cell-depleted T cells, or PBMCs. A freely available public database, intended as a resource for researchers studying the immune response to SARS-CoV-2, is where the repertoires were released. Points the paper makes about the study in general: The amount of clinical and demographic metadata varied by source and participant and was provided uncurated.

The sequence was obtained from a woman aged 45-60 years who had recovered from COVID-19. The sample taken for sequencing was PBMCs or T cells enriched from blood (not recorded which). The chain uses TRBV27 and TRBJ1-1; the junction holds 7 bases that match TRBD1. The CDR3 protein: CASRGGPTEAFF. The nucleotide sequence reads as follows: TGTGCCAGCAGAGGGGGCCCGACTGAAGCTTTCTTT.